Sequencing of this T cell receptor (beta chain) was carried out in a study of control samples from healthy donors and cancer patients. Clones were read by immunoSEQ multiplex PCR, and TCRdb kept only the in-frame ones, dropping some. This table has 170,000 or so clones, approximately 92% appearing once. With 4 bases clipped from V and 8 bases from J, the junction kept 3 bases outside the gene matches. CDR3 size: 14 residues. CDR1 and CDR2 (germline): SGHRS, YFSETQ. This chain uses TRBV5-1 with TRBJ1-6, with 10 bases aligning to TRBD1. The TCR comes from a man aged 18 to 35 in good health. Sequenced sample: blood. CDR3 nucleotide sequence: TGCGCCAGCAGCCCGGGACAGGGGCATTCACCCCTCCACTTT. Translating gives CASSPGQGHSPLHF.